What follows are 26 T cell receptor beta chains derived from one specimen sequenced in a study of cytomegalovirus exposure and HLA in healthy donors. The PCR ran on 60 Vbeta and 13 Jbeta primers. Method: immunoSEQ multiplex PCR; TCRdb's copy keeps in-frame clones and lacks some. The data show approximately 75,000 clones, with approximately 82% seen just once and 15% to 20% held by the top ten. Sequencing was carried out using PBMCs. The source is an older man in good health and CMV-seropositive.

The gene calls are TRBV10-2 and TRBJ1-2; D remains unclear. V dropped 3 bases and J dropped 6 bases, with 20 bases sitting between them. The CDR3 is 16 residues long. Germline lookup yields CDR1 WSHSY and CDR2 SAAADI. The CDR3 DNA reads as TGCGCCAGCAGTGACACCGGGCGAAGACTAAGGAATGGCTACACCTTC. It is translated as CASSDTGRRLRNGYTF.

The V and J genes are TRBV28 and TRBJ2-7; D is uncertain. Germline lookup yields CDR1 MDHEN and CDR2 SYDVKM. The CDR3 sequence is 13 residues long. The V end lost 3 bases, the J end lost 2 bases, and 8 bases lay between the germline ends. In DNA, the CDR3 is TGTGCCAGCAGTTTGGTGCACACCTACGAGCAGTACTTC. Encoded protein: CASSLVHTYEQYF.

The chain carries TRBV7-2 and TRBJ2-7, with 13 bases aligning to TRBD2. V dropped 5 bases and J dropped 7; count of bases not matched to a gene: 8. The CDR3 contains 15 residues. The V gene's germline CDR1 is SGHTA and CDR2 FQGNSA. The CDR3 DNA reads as TGTGCCAGCAGCGTAACTAGCGGGAGGGCCGGTGAGCAGTACTTC. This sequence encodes CASSVTSGRAGEQYF. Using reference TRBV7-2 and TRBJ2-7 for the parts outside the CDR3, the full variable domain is GAGVSQSPSNKVTEKGKDVELRCDPISGHTALYWYRQSLGQGLEFLIYFQGNSAPDKSGLPSDRFSAERTGGSVSTLTIQRTQQEDSAVYLCASSVTSGRAGEQYFGPGTRLTVT.

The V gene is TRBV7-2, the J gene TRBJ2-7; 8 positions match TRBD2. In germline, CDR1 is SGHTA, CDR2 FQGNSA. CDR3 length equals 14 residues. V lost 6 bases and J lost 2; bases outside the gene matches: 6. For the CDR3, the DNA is TGTGCCAGCAGTCATCCGGGACTAGCCTACGAGCAGTACTTC. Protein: CASSHPGLAYEQYF.

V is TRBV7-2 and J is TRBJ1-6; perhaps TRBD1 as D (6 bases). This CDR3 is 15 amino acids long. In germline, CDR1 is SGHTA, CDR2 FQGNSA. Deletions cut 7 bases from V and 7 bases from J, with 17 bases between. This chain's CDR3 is CASTPGDKRNSPLHF. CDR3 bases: TGTGCCAGCACCCCAGGGGACAAGCGGAATTCACCCCTCCACTTT.

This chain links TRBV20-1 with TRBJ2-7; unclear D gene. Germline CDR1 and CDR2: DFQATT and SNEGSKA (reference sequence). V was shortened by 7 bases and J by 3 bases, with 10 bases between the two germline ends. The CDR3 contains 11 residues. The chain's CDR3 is CSGHSGYEQYF. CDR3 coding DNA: TGCAGTGGACATTCCGGCTACGAGCAGTACTTC.

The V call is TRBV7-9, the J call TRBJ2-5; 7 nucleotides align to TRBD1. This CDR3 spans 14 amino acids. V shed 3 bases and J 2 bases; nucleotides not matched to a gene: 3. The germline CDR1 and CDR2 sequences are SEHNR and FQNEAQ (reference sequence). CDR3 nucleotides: TGTGCCAGCAGCTTCCGACAGGGTCAAGAGACCCAGTACTTC. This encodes CASSFRQGQETQYF.

The DNA of the CDR3 is TGCGCCAGCAGCCAAGAAGGGGGGAACACTGAAGCTTTCTTT. Amino acid sequence: CASSQEGGNTEAFF. The chain recombines TRBV4-1 with TRBJ1-1; tentative D call: TRBD1 (6 bases). Per the germline V gene, CDR1 is MGHRA and CDR2 is YSYEKL. V gave up 0 bases and J gave up 1 base, with 6 bases separating them. CDR3 length equals 14 residues.

CDR3 amino acids: CASNRGNREGYTF. The CDR3, as DNA: TGTGCCAGCAACCGGGGGAACCGGGAAGGCTACACCTTC. The chain has TRBV7-2 and TRBJ1-2; TRBD1 might be the D (5 bases). The V end lost 7 bases, the J end lost 8 bases, and 17 bases lay between the germline ends. CDR1 and CDR2 (germline): SGHTA, FQGNSA. CDR3 length equals 13 residues.

The CDR3 protein is CASSWDRANYGYTF. DNA for the CDR3: TGTGCCAGCAGTTGGGACAGGGCTAACTATGGCTACACCTTC. The rearrangement uses TRBV6-5 and TRBJ1-2; 9 positions match TRBD1. Germline V gene lookup returns CDR1 MNHEY and CDR2 SVGAGI. Unmatched junction bases numbered 0, after V lost 4 bases and J lost 0 bases. This CDR3 region has 14 residues.

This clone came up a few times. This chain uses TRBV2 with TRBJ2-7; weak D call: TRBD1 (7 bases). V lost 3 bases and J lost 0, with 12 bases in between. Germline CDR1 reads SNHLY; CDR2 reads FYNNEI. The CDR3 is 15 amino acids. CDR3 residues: CASSDRGRSSYEQYF. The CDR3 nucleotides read TGTGCCAGCAGTGACAGGGGGAGGAGCTCCTACGAGCAGTACTTC.

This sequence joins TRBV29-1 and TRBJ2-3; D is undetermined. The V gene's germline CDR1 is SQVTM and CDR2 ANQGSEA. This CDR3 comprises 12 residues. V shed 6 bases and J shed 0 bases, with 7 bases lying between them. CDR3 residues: CSVESSTDTQYF. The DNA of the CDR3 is TGCAGCGTAGAGAGTAGCACAGATACGCAGTATTTT.

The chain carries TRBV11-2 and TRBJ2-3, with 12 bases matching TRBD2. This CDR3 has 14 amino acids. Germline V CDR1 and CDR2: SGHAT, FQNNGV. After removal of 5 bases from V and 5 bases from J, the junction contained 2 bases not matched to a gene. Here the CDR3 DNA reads TGTGCCAGCAGCCTGGGACTAGCGGGAGATACGCAGTATTTT. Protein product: CASSLGLAGDTQYF.

In DNA, the CDR3 is TGTGCCAGCAGCTTGGCGGACAGGGAACATGGCTACACCTTC. Its protein product is CASSLADREHGYTF. The chain employs TRBV7-9 and TRBJ1-2; the match to TRBD1 covers 8 bases. The germline V gene encodes CDR1 SEHNR and CDR2 FQNEAQ (reference sequence). V trimming: 3 bases; J trimming: 6 bases; junction bases outside the gene matches: 6. The CDR3 totals 14 residues. Full variable domain (outside the CDR3, taken from reference TRBV7-9 and TRBJ1-2): DTGVSQNPRHKITKRGQNVTFRCDPISEHNRLYWYRQTLGQGPEFLTYFQNEAQLEKSRLLSDRFSAERPKGSFSTLEIQRTEQGDSAMYLCASSLADREHGYTFGSGTRLTVV.

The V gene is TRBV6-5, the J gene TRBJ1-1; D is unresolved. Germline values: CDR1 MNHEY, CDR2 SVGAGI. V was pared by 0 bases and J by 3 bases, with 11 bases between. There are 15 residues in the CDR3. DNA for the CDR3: TGTGCCAGCAGTTACTCGCCGGCAGAGGACACTGAAGCTTTCTTT. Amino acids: CASSYSPAEDTEAFF.

The CDR3 reads CASSQDVVNPREQFF. As DNA, the CDR3 is TGCGCCAGCAGCCAAGATGTAGTCAACCCGAGGGAGCAGTTCTTC. V gene TRBV4-1 combines with J gene TRBJ2-1; D gene ambiguous. Trimming took 0 bases from V and 10 from J, leaving 16 bases between them. The CDR3 extends over 15 amino acids. Germline V gene sequence: CDR1 MGHRA, CDR2 YSYEKL.

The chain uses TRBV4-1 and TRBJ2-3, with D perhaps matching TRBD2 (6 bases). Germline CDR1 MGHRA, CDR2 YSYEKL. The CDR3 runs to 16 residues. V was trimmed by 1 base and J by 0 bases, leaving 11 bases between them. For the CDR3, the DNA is TGCGCCAGCAGCCAAGTAAGGGACTCTAGCACAGATACGCAGTATTTT. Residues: CASSQVRDSSTDTQYF.

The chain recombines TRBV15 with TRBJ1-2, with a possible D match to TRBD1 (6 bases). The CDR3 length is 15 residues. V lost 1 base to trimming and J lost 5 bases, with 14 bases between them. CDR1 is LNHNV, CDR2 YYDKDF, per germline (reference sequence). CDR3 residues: CATSRGQDPGYGYTF. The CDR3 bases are TGTGCCACCAGCAGAGGACAGGACCCGGGATATGGCTACACCTTC. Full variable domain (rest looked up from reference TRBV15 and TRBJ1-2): DAMVIQNPRYQVTQFGKPVTLSCSQTLNHNVMYWYQQKSSQAPKLLFHYYDKDFNNEADTPDNFQSRRPNTSFCFLDIRSPGLGDTAMYLCATSRGQDPGYGYTFGSGTRLTVV.

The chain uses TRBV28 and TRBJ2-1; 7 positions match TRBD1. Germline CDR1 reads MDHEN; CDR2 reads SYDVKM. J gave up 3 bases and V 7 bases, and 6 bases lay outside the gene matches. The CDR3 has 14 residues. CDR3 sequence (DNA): TGTGCCAGCACCATCGCAGGGGGCTACAATGAGCAGTTCTTC. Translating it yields CASTIAGGYNEQFF.

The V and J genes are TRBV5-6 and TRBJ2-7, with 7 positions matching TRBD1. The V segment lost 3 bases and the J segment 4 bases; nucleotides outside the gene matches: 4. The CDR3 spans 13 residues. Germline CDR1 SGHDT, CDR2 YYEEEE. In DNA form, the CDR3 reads TGTGCCAGCAGCTCCGAGACAGGGTACGAGCAGTACTTC. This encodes CASSSETGYEQYF.

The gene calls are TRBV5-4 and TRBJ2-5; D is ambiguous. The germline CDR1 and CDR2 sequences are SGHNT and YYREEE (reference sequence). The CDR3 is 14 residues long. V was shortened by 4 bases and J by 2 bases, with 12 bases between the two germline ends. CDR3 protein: CASSQPQQQETQYF. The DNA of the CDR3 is TGTGCCAGCAGCCAACCCCAACAGCAAGAGACCCAGTACTTC.

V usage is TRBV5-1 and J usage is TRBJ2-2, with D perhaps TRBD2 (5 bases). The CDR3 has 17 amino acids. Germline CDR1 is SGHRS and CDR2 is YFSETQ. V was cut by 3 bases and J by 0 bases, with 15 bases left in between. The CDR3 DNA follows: TGCGCCAGCAGCTCTCTAGCACTTCCCGCGAACACCGGGGAGCTGTTTTTT. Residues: CASSSLALPANTGELFF.

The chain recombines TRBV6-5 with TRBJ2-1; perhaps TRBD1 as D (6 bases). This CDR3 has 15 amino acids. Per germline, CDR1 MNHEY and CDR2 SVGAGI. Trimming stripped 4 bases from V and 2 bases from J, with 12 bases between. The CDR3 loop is CASSFQGIPYNEQFF. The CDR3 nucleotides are TGTGCCAGCAGTTTCCAGGGGATACCCTACAATGAGCAGTTCTTC.

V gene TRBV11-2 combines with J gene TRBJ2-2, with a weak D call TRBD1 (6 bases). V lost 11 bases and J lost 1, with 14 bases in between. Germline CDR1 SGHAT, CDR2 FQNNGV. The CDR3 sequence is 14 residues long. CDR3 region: CALGQGMNTGELFF. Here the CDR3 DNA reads TGTGCCCTAGGGCAGGGGATGAACACCGGGGAGCTGTTTTTT.

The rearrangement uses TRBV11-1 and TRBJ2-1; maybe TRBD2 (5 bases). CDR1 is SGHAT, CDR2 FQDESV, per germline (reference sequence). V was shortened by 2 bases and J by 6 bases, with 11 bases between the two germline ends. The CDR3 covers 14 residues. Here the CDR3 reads CASSLWQAGNEQFF. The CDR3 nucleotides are TGTGCCAGCAGCTTATGGCAGGCGGGCAATGAGCAGTTCTTC.

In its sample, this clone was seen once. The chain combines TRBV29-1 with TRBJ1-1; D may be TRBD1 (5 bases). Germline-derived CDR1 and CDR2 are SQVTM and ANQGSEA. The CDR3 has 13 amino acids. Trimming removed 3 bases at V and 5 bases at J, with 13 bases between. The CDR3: CSVDTGGGTEAFF. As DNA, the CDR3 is TGCAGCGTTGATACGGGGGGTGGAACTGAAGCTTTCTTT.